This record covers a single T cell receptor beta chain. The antigen is not known. The ends were cut back, 1 base at V and 6 bases at J, with 12 bases in the middle. The V gene's germline CDR1 is SGHVS and CDR2 FQNEAQ. The CDR3 extends over 14 amino acids. The sample originates from a study of response to subunit inactivated influenza vaccine. General study points: Authors suggested few new T cells are recruited by each seasonal influenza vaccination.

MiXCR, applied by TCRdb to the RT-PCR reads, yields one record per CDR3 protein. The table shows 400,000 to 550,000 distinct CDR3 sequences, with over 25% occurring only once. This receptor was obtained from a man between 50 and 59 years old who received an inactivated influenza vaccine. V gene TRBV7-8 combines with J gene TRBJ1-1; D is ambiguous. This specimen was CD4+ T cells sorted from PBMCs, taken 4 to 6 days after vaccination. The CDR3 nucleotides are TGTGCCAGCAGCTTAGGGGCCCTCGCCCCTGAAGCTTTCTTT. Its translation is CASSLGALAPEAFF. Combining the CDR3 with reference TRBV7-8 and TRBJ1-1 gives the whole variable domain GAGVSQSPRYKVAKRGQDVALRCDPISGHVSLFWYQQALGQGPEFLTYFQNEAQLDKSGLPSDRFFAERPEGSVSTLKIQRTQQEDSAVYLCASSLGALAPEAFFGQGTRLTVV.